The 10 T cell receptor beta chains listed next were all sequenced from one sample in a study of CD8 T cells in ankylosing spondylitis. TCRdb fed the 5' RACE reads into MiXCR, producing one record per CDR3 protein. The table includes 300,000 to 350,000 distinct CDR3 sequences, about 14% detected once. The specimen was blood, either unsorted or a sorted T cell fraction (not recorded which). These receptors all come from a male donor with ankylosing spondylitis or in good health (not recorded which).

This clonotype was observed a few times. This rearrangement joins TRBV7-8 to TRBJ2-2; D unresolved. The CDR3 has 16 residues. The V end lost 5 bases, the J end lost 0 bases, and 13 bases lay between the germline ends. Germline V lookup: CDR1 SGHVS, CDR2 FQNEAQ. The CDR3 DNA follows: TGTGCCAGCAGCCCCCTGGACGGTCCGAACACCGGGGAGCTGTTTTTT. Protein: CASSPLDGPNTGELFF.

J is TRBJ2-3 and V is TRBV7-2; TRBD1 matches 7 bases. Germline CDR1 reads SGHTA; CDR2 reads FQGNSA. This CDR3 is 14 amino acids long. J lost 5 bases, V lost 5 bases, and 7 bases had no gene match. The CDR3 protein is CASSRGQGGDTQYF. CDR3 sequence (DNA): TGTGCCAGCAGCAGGGGGCAGGGCGGAGATACGCAGTATTTT.

V gene TRBV12-3 or TRBV12-4 combines with J gene TRBJ2-5, with D perhaps TRBD2 (5 bases). The CDR3 runs to 17 residues. V lost 7 bases and J lost 1, with 22 bases in between. CDR3 amino acids: CASIPSPGRGLQETQYF. The CDR3, as DNA: TGTGCCAGCATCCCCAGTCCAGGTCGTGGACTCCAAGAGACCCAGTACTTC.

This clonotype was counted only a few times. The chain has TRBV3-1 and TRBJ2-1, with 10 positions matching TRBD2. The CDR3 has 17 residues. The trim removed 4 bases at V and 7 bases at J, leaving 13 bases unmatched. From germline, CDR1 is LGHDT and CDR2 YNNKEL (reference sequence). The DNA of the CDR3 is TGTGCCAGCAGCCCCGGGGGTGGTAGCGGGAGGAGGAATGAGCAGTTCTTC. It specifies CASSPGGGSGRRNEQFF.

There are a few counts of this clonotype. This chain uses TRBV7-2 with TRBJ2-2; D not certain. CDR1 and CDR2 from the germline V gene are SGHTA and FQGNSA. This CDR3 has 17 residues. V lost 2 bases, J lost 1 base, and 14 bases lay in between. The CDR3 bases are TGTGCCAGCAGCTTACGGGCCACCGCTAGGAACACCGGGGAGCTGTTTTTT. Protein: CASSLRATARNTGELFF. Full variable domain (outside the CDR3, taken from reference TRBV7-2 and TRBJ2-2): GAGVSQSPSNKVTEKGKDVELRCDPISGHTALYWYRQSLGQGLEFLIYFQGNSAPDKSGLPSDRFSAERTGGSVSTLTIQRTQQEDSAVYLCASSLRATARNTGELFFGEGSRLTVL.

This clonotype was recorded a few times. The chain employs TRBV9 and TRBJ2-2; D gene ambiguous. The CDR3 is made up of 14 amino acids. The V end was cut by 3 bases, the J end by 5 bases, with 11 bases between. Germline V gene sequence: CDR1 SGDLS, CDR2 YYNGEE. CDR3 region: CASSAMSRTGELFF. DNA of the CDR3: TGTGCCAGCAGCGCAATGTCCCGTACCGGGGAGCTGTTTTTT.

The J gene is TRBJ2-2, the V gene TRBV20-1; the match to TRBD2 covers 7 bases. This CDR3 has 17 residues. Trimming removed 3 bases from V and 8 bases from J; junction bases left unmatched: 18. CDR1 and CDR2 (germline): DFQATT, SNEGSKA (reference sequence). This CDR3 reads CSARGGASGLSRGELFF. The CDR3 bases are TGCAGTGCTAGGGGGGGTGCTAGCGGACTCTCGAGGGGGGAGCTGTTTTTT.

The chain carries TRBV5-1 and TRBJ2-1, with TRBD1 identical over 11 bases. Germline CDR1 SGHRS, CDR2 YFSETQ. This CDR3 spans 17 amino acids. Trimming took 0 bases from V and 3 from J; bases not matched to a gene: 5. In nucleotides, the CDR3 is TGCGCCAGCAGCTTGGCGGGGGGACAGGGGGGCTACAATGAGCAGTTCTTC. Translation gives CASSLAGGQGGYNEQFF. The full variable domain, with the rest looked up from reference TRBV5-1 and TRBJ2-1, is KAGVTQTPRYLIKTRGQQVTLSCSPISGHRSVSWYQQTPGQGLQFLFEYFSETQRNKGNFPGRFSGRQFSNSRSEMNVSTLELGDSALYLCASSLAGGQGGYNEQFFGPGTRLTVL.

This clonotype was seen more than once but under ten times. The V call is TRBV5-1, the J call TRBJ2-1; D unresolved. The germline gives CDR1 SGHRS, CDR2 YFSETQ. V shed 0 bases and J shed 4 bases, with 14 bases lying between them. This CDR3 has 16 residues. The CDR3 DNA is TGCGCCAGCAGCTTGGCCGAGCGCGTCTTATACAATGAGCAGTTCTTC. Protein product: CASSLAERVLYNEQFF.

This clonotype was detected a few times. The chain recombines TRBV12-3 or TRBV12-4 with TRBJ2-3; 12 nucleotides match TRBD2. V lost 3 bases, J lost 0 bases, and 10 bases stayed unmatched. CDR3 length equals 19 residues. The CDR3: CASSFGLAGNPLSTDTQYF. The DNA for the CDR3 is TGTGCCAGCAGTTTCGGACTAGCGGGAAATCCCCTTAGCACAGATACGCAGTATTTT.